What follows is one T cell receptor (beta chain) and its context. The antigen it recognizes is unknown. It has no much larger one-base neighbor in the sample; base qualities were not kept. TCRbeta CDR3 regions were amplified from genomic DNA using the immunoSEQ Assay, a bias-controlled multiplex PCR. On the authors' methods: The number of nucleated cells in each sample was estimated from the amplification of reference gene primers within the assay. To quantify the absolute abundance of each unique TCRbeta CDR3 rearrangement, sequence reads were collapsed and filtered. For each sample, productive Simpson clonality was calculated as the square root of Simpson's diversity index across productive rearrangements. The table was pulled from immuneACCESS by TCRdb, which kept in-frame rearrangements only. Such tables lose some clones; where checked, under half of the loss comes from unresolved V genes, and the rest has no known cause. That table is the source of V, J and clone size, and D and trimming were worked out from the DNA. The sample table holds some 83,000 clones, of which about 83% were seen once. Of the sample, 3.5% falls within the top ten clones.

These data belong to a study of blood T cell repertoires in COVID-19 (dated by TCRdb to the early 2020s). Broadly, across the study: Collaborator samples came from the United States, Italy and Spain and covered acute and convalescent phases of COVID-19. Samples were obtained from the ongoing ImmuneRACE study (first 160 participants) and from roughly 1,300 subjects provided by 6 global collaborators. The repertoires were released in a freely available public database intended as a resource for research on the immune response to SARS-CoV-2. The prospective study material was composed of cDNA or gDNA derived from T cells, B-cell-depleted T cells, or PBMCs. Where available, HLA class I and class II types were obtained from metadata supplied by the sample provider rather than from assay-based typing. The sample metadata nearly always contained a de-identified subject ID, COVID-19 status, age in years and sex. Deeply sampled blood TCRbeta repertoires from subjects exposed to, actively infected with, or recovered from COVID-19 were included in the dataset. Findings and caveats that apply to the study as a whole: The amount of clinical and demographic metadata varied by source and participant and was provided uncurated.

CDR1 and CDR2, per the germline V gene, are KGHSH and LQKENI. V trim: 1 base; J trim: 2 bases; unmatched bases: 3. The CDR3, from cysteine to phenylalanine, totals 17 residues. CDR3 DNA only is kept here, 51 bases in frame from base 1. Whole blood was collected in K2EDTA tubes by collaborating institutions according to the institutions' own protocols. For TCRbeta analysis, collaborators shipped samples as frozen whole blood, isolated PBMCs, or DNA extracted from either of those sample types. The sequencing input was peripheral blood. The rearrangement joined TRBV18 to TRBJ2-6; 9 bases in the junction line up with TRBD1. The sequence was collected from a man aged 45-65 years with acute or convalescent COVID-19. The CDR3 region has the sequence CASSPRQGGAGANVLTF. The DNA sequence is TGTGCCAGCTCACCACGACAGGGGGGAGCTGGGGCCAACGTCCTGACTTTC. When the CDR3 is completed using the reference TRBV18 and TRBJ2-6 genes on either side, the full variable domain is NAGVMQNPRHLVRRRGQEARLRCSPMKGHSHVYWYRQLPEEGLKFMVYLQKENIIDESGMPKERFSAEFPKEGPSILRIQQVVRGDSAAYFCASSPRQGGAGANVLTFGAGSRLTVL.